This entry describes one TCR beta chain. Its antigen is not known. This sample is part of a study of cytomegalovirus exposure and HLA in healthy donors. Study results and limitations: It was assumed in the presence/absence analyses that sequencing depth was roughly uniform across donors. TCR beta sequences numbering around 15,000 were associated with HLA alleles at 0.05 false discovery rate in a later analysis.

PCR involved 60 Vbeta and 13 Jbeta primers. TCRdb's table, derived via immunoSEQ multiplex PCR, lists solely in-frame clones and lacks some. The sample has about 140,000 clones. The receptor was isolated from a man between 40 and 49 years old in good health and CMV-seronegative. Sequencing was done on a sample of PBMCs.

CDR3 sequence (DNA): TGTGCCAGCGGCAGGGAATCCTACGAGCAGTACTTC. This codes for CASGRESYEQYF. The chain recombines TRBV5-6 with TRBJ2-7; D is perhaps TRBD1 (5 bases). The CDR3 extends over 12 amino acids. Germline V lookup: CDR1 SGHDT, CDR2 YYEEEE. Trimming took 7 bases from V and 1 from J, leaving 9 bases between them.